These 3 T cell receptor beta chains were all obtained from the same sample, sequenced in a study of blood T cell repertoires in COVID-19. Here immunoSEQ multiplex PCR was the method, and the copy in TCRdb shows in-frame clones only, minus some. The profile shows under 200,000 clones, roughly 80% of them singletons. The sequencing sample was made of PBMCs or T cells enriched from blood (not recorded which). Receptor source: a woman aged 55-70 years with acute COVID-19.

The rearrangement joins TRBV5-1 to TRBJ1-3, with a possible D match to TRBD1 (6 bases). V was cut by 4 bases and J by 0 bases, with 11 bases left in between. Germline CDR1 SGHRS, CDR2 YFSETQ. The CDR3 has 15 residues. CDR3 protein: CASSLQGYSGNTIYF. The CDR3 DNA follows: TGCGCCAGCAGCCTACAGGGCTACTCTGGAAACACCATATATTTT.

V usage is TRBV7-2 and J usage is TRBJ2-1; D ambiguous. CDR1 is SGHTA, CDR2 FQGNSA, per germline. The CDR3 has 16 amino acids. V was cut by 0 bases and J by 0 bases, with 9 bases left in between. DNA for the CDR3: TGTGCCAGCAGCTTAGCTTCCATGAGCTCCTACAATGAGCAGTTCTTC. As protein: CASSLASMSSYNEQFF.

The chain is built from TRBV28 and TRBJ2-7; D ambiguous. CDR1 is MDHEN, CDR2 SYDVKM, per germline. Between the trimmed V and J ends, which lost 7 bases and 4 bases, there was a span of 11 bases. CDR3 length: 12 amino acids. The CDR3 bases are TGTGCCAGCACAGGCAGGATTTACGAGCAGTACTTC. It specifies CASTGRIYEQYF.